One sample yielded the 6 T cell receptor beta chains listed below, sequenced in a study of T cells in Graves' hyperthyroidism and ophthalmopathy. From RNA transcripts, TCR beta CDR3 regions were amplified. Initially, a first-round RT-PCR of the TCR CDR3 employed the HTBI primer set. TCRdb called the multiplex PCR reads again in MiXCR, with one record for every CDR3 protein. The table has roughly 740,000 distinct CDR3 sequences, about a sixth seen once. What was sequenced was blood. These receptors all come from a man aged 18 to 35 with Graves' hyperthyroidism.

The chain links TRBV5-5 to TRBJ2-5; D is undetermined. The CDR3 extends over 14 amino acids. V was pared by 0 bases and J by 4 bases, with 10 bases between. The germline gives CDR1 SGHKS, CDR2 YYEKEE (reference sequence). CDR3 sequence (DNA): TGTGCCAGCAGCTTGGCTCACCGAGGAGAGACCCAGTACTTC. It is translated as CASSLAHRGETQYF.

J is TRBJ2-1 and V is TRBV19, with 9 bases aligning to TRBD1. The CDR3 contains 17 residues. V lost 2 bases and J lost 0; bases outside the gene matches: 5. In germline, CDR1 is LNHDA, CDR2 SQIVND (reference sequence). The CDR3 loop reads CASSIPTGGYSYNEQFF. Written as DNA, the CDR3 is TGTGCCAGTAGTATACCGACAGGGGGATACTCCTACAATGAGCAGTTCTTC. Full variable domain (outside the CDR3, taken from reference TRBV19 and TRBJ2-1): DGGITQSPKYLFRKEGQNVTLSCEQNLNHDAMYWYRQDPGQGLRLIYYSQIVNDFQKGDIAEGYSVSREKKESFPLTVTSAQKNPTAFYLCASSIPTGGYSYNEQFFGPGTRLTVL.

This clonotype was seen at least ten times. V is TRBV10-2 and J is TRBJ2-5; no reliable D call. The CDR3 sequence is 15 residues long. Germline V lookup: CDR1 WSHSY, CDR2 SAAADI. Trimming left V 7 bases short and J 1 base short, with 16 bases between. CDR3 residues: CASKAETGLQETQYF. DNA for the CDR3: TGCGCCAGCAAGGCGGAAACGGGCCTCCAAGAGACCCAGTACTTC.

This clonotype was picked up many times. The chain is built from TRBV5-1 and TRBJ1-1, with D possibly matching TRBD1 (5 bases). Trimming cost V 0 bases and J 0 bases, with 12 bases left between them. CDR1 and CDR2 from the germline V gene are SGHRS and YFSETQ. This CDR3 comprises 16 residues. As DNA, the CDR3 is TGCGCCAGCAGCTTGGCGCAGGGACCCATGAACACTGAAGCTTTCTTT. It yields the protein CASSLAQGPMNTEAFF.

This clonotype showed up many times. The V gene is TRBV28, the J gene TRBJ2-7, with a possible D match to TRBD2 (5 bases). The CDR3 runs 14 residues. Germline V lookup: CDR1 MDHEN, CDR2 SYDVKM. Trimming removed 4 bases at V and 5 bases at J, with 15 bases between. CDR3 protein: CASSSPLGIHEQYF. CDR3 DNA: TGTGCCAGCAGTTCTCCGCTCGGGATCCACGAGCAGTACTTC.

The J gene is TRBJ1-2, the V gene TRBV6-1; no reliable D call. The germline V gene has CDR1 MNHNS and CDR2 SASEGT. V gave up 5 bases and J gave up 0 bases, with 13 bases separating them. CDR3 length equals 15 residues. Written as DNA, the CDR3 is TGTGCCAGCAGTTTCGACCCGGATGCTAACTATGGCTACACCTTC. Translating gives CASSFDPDANYGYTF.